A selection of T cell receptor beta chains follows, all from one sample in a study of shared clonotypes between healthy human individuals. The method was immunoSEQ multiplex PCR; TCRdb's version includes in-frame clones alone and lacks a portion of them. This table holds 1.6 million or so clones, roughly 95% found once. The sequencing input was naive CD4+ T cells sorted from blood. All receptors derive from a man aged 30-40 years in good health. CDR3s include the opening cysteine and the closing phenylalanine or tryptophan. D genes are given only for firm matches. Size is omitted from some rows. Given values are once, few, many or a class for expanded clones.

j_gene,v_gene,abundance,d_gene,CDR3nt,CDR3aa
TRBJ2-7,TRBV5-4,NA,TRBD1,TGTGCCAGCAGCATTGGGTGGACAGGAGCCTACGAGCAGTACTTC,CASSIGWTGAYEQYF
TRBJ2-2,TRBV6-5,NA,NA,TGTGCCAGCAGTTACTATCGGCAGCCGAACACCGGGGAGCTGTTTTTT,CASSYYRQPNTGELFF
TRBJ2-7,TRBV5-1,NA,NA,TGCGCCAGCGTCATTAGGGTAGCGAGGGCCTCCTACGAGCAGTACTTC,CASVIRVARASYEQYF
TRBJ2-7,TRBV6-1,NA,NA,TGTGCCAGCAGTCCCTTGACAGTTCCACCCTACGAGCAGTACTTC,CASSPLTVPPYEQYF
TRBJ2-2,TRBV27,NA,NA,TGTGCCAGCACGGACCCACTAAGCACCGGGGAGCTGTTTTTT,CASTDPLSTGELFF
TRBJ2-1,TRBV4-1,NA,NA,TGCGCCAGCAGCCCCTTCCCTAAAGGGGGCTACAATGAGCAGTTCTTC,CASSPFPKGGYNEQFF
TRBJ1-1,TRBV13,NA,NA,TGTGCCAGCAATGGATTCATGAACACTGAAGCTTTCTTT,CASNGFMNTEAFF
TRBJ2-5,TRBV10-2,NA,NA,TGCGCCAGCAGTGTAGGACAGGAGGGGACCCAGTACTTC,CASSVGQEGTQYF
TRBJ2-3,TRBV25-1,NA,NA,TGTGCCAGCAAAGGGACGGAAAATACGCAGTATTTT,CASKGTENTQYF
TRBJ1-4,TRBV29-1,NA,NA,TGCAGCGTCGGGACACGAGCTAATGAAAAACTGTTTTTT,CSVGTRANEKLFF
TRBJ2-6,TRBV19,NA,NA,TGTGCCAGTAGTATTTCGCAGCAGCGAAACTCTGGGGCCAACGTCCTGACTTTC,CASSISQQRNSGANVLTF
TRBJ1-3,TRBV5-6,once,NA,TGTGCCAGCAGCTTCCTTGGGGGAGCCGGCTCTGGAAACACCATATATTTT,CASSFLGGAGSGNTIYF
TRBJ1-2,TRBV5-1,once,NA,TGCGCCAGCAGCTTGGAGAGGGGCCGTAACTATGGCTACACCTTC,CASSLERGRNYGYTF